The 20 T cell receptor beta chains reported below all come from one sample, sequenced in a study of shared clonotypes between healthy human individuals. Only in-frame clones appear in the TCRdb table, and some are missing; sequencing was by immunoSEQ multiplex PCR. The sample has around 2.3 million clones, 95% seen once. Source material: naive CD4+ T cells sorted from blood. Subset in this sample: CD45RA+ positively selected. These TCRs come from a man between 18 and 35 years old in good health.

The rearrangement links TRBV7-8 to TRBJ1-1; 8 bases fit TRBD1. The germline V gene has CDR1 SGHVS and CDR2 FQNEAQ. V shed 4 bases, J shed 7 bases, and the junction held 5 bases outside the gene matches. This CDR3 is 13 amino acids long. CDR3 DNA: TGTGCCAGCAGCTCAGGACAGGGTGGTGAAGCTTTCTTT. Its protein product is CASSSGQGGEAFF.

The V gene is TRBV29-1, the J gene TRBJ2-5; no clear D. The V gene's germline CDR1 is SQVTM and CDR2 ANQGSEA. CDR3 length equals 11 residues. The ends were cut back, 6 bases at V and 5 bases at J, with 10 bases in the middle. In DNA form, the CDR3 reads TGCAGCGTCTCCCCGTCCGAGACCCAGTACTTC. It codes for CSVSPSETQYF. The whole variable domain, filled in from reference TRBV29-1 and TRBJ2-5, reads SAVISQKPSRDICQRGTSLTIQCQVDSQVTMMFWYRQQPGQSLTLIATANQGSEATYESGFVIDKFPISRPNLTFSTLTVSNMSPEDSSIYLCSVSPSETQYFGPGTRLLVL.

The CDR3 nucleotides read TGCGCCGGGGCCGGGACCCAGTACTTC. This translates into CAGAGTQYF. The rearrangement joins TRBV10-1 to TRBJ2-5, with D possibly being TRBD1 (5 bases). V lost 11 bases, J lost 7 bases, and 8 bases lay in between. Germline V gives CDR1 WNHNN, CDR2 SYGVQD (reference sequence). The CDR3 runs 9 residues.

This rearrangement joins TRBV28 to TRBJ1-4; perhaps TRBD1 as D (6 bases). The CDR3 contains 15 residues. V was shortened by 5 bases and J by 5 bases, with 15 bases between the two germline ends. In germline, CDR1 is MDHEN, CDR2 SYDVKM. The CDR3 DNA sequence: TGTGCCAGCAGTCAACCCGGACAGATCAATGAAAAACTGTTTTTT. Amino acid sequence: CASSQPGQINEKLFF.

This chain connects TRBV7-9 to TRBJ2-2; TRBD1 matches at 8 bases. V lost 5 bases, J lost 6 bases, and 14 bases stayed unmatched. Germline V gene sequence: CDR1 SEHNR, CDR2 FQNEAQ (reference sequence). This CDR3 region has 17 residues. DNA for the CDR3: TGTGCCAGCAGCCCGCGGACAGGGAATTTGGGGGCCGGGGAGCTGTTTTTT. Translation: CASSPRTGNLGAGELFF.

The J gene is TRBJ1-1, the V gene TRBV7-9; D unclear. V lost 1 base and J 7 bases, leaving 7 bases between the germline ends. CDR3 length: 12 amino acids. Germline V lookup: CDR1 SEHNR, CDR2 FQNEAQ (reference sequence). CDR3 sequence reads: CASSLDRSEAFF. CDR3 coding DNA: TGTGCCAGCAGCTTAGACAGAAGTGAAGCTTTCTTT.

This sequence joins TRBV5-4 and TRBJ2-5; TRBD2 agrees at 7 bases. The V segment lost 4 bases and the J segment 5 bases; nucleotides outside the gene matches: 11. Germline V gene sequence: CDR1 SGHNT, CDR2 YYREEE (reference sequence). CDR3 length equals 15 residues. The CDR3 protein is CASSLGREGSETQYF. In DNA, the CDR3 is TGTGCCAGCAGCCTCGGCAGGGAGGGTAGTGAGACCCAGTACTTC.

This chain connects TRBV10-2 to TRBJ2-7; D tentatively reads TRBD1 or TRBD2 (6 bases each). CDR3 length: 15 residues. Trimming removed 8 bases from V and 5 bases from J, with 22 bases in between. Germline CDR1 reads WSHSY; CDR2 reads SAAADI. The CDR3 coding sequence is TGCGCCAGCGGGGAGACAGGAAGGGGACTCAACGAGCAGTACTTC. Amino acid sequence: CASGETGRGLNEQYF.

The CDR3 DNA reads as TGTGCCTGGAGGACACCTCTTGGGTTACGGTATGGCTACACCTTC. Translated, it gives CAWRTPLGLRYGYTF. The rearrangement uses TRBV30 and TRBJ1-2; no clear D gene. The CDR3 contains 15 residues. Germline V gene sequence: CDR1 GTSNPN, CDR2 SVGIG (reference sequence). Trimming pared 3 bases from V and 5 bases from J, leaving 19 bases between.

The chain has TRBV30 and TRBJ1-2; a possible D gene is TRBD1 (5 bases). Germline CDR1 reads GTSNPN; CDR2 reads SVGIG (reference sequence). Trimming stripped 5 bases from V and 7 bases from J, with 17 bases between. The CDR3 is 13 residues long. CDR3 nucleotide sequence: TGTGCCTGGGGGACGGTCCCAGGCTCTGGCTACACCTTC. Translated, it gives CAWGTVPGSGYTF. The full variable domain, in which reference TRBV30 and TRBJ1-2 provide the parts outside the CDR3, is SQTIHQWPATLVQPVGSPLSLECTVEGTSNPNLYWYRQAAGRGLQLLFYSVGIGQISSEVPQNLSASRPQDRQFILSSKKLLLSDSGFYLCAWGTVPGSGYTFGSGTRLTVV.

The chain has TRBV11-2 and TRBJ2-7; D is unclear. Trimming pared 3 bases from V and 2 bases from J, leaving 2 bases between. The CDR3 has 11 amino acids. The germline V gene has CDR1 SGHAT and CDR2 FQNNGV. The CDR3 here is CASSFTYEQYF. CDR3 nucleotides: TGTGCCAGCAGCTTCACCTACGAGCAGTACTTC.

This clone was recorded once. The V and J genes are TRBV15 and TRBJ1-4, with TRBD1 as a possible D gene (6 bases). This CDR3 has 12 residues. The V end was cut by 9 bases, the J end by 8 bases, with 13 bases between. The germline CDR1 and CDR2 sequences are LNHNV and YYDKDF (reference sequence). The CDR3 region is CATTDQGEKLFF. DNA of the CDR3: TGTGCCACTACGGACCAGGGGGAAAAACTGTTTTTT.

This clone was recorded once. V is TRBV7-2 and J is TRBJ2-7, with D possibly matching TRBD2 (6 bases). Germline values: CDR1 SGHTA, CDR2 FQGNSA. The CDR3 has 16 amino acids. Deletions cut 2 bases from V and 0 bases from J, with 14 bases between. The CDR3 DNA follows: TGTGCCAGCAGCTTAAGGTCGGGAGCAAGCTCCTACGAGCAGTACTTC. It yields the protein CASSLRSGASSYEQYF. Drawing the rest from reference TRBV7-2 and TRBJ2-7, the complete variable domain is GAGVSQSPSNKVTEKGKDVELRCDPISGHTALYWYRQSLGQGLEFLIYFQGNSAPDKSGLPSDRFSAERTGGSVSTLTIQRTQQEDSAVYLCASSLRSGASSYEQYFGPGTRLTVT.

CDR3 bases: TGCGCCAGCGGGCAGGGGGCCTTGAACACTGAAGCTTTCTTT. This sequence encodes CASGQGALNTEAFF. The chain uses TRBV5-1 and TRBJ1-1; TRBD1 aligns across 8 bases. Germline V gene data show CDR1 as SGHRS and CDR2 as YFSETQ. The CDR3 length is 14 residues. The V and J ends lost 7 bases and 0 bases, in that order; junction bases with no gene match: 5. Drawing the rest from reference TRBV5-1 and TRBJ1-1, the complete variable domain is KAGVTQTPRYLIKTRGQQVTLSCSPISGHRSVSWYQQTPGQGLQFLFEYFSETQRNKGNFPGRFSGRQFSNSRSEMNVSTLELGDSALYLCASGQGALNTEAFFGQGTRLTVV.

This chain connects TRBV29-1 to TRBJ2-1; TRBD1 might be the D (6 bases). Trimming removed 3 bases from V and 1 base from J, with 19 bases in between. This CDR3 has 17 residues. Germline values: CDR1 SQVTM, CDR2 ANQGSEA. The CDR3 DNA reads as TGCAGCGTTGAGTCCCGCAGGGGTGTTTTTTCCTACAATGAGCAGTTCTTC. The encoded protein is CSVESRRGVFSYNEQFF.

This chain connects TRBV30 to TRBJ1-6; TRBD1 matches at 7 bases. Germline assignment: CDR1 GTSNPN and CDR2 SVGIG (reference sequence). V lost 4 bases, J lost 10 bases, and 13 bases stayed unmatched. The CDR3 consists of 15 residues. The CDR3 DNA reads TGTGCCTGGACACAGGACAGGAGCGTAGGATCACCCCTCCACTTT. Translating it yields CAWTQDRSVGSPLHF.

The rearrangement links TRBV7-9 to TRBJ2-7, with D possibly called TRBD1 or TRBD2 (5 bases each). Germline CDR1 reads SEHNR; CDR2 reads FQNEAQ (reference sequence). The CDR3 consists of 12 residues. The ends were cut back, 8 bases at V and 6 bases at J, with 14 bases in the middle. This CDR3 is CASGDPAGEQYF. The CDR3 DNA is TGTGCCAGCGGGGACCCGGCGGGCGAGCAGTACTTC.

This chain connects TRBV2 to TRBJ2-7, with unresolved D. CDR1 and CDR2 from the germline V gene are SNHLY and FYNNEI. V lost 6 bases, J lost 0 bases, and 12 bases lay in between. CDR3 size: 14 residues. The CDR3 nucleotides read TGTGCCAGCAGGGTGGGTCGGAGCTCCTACGAGCAGTACTTC. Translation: CASRVGRSSYEQYF.

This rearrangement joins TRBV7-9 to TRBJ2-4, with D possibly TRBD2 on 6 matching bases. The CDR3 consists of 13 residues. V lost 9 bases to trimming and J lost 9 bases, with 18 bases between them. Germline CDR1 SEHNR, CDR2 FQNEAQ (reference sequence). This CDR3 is CASSLTVGGIQYF. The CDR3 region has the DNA TGTGCCAGTAGCCTGACTGTGGGGGGCATTCAGTACTTC. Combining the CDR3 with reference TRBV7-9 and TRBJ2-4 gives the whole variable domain DTGVSQNPRHKITKRGQNVTFRCDPISEHNRLYWYRQTLGQGPEFLTYFQNEAQLEKSRLLSDRFSAERPKGSFSTLEIQRTEQGDSAMYLCASSLTVGGIQYFGAGTRLSVL.

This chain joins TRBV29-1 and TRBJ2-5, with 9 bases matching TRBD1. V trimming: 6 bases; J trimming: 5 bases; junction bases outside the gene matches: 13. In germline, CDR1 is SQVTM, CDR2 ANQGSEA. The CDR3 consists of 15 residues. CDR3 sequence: CSVKLGTGFGETQYF. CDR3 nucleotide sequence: TGCAGCGTGAAACTCGGGACAGGGTTCGGGGAGACCCAGTACTTC.